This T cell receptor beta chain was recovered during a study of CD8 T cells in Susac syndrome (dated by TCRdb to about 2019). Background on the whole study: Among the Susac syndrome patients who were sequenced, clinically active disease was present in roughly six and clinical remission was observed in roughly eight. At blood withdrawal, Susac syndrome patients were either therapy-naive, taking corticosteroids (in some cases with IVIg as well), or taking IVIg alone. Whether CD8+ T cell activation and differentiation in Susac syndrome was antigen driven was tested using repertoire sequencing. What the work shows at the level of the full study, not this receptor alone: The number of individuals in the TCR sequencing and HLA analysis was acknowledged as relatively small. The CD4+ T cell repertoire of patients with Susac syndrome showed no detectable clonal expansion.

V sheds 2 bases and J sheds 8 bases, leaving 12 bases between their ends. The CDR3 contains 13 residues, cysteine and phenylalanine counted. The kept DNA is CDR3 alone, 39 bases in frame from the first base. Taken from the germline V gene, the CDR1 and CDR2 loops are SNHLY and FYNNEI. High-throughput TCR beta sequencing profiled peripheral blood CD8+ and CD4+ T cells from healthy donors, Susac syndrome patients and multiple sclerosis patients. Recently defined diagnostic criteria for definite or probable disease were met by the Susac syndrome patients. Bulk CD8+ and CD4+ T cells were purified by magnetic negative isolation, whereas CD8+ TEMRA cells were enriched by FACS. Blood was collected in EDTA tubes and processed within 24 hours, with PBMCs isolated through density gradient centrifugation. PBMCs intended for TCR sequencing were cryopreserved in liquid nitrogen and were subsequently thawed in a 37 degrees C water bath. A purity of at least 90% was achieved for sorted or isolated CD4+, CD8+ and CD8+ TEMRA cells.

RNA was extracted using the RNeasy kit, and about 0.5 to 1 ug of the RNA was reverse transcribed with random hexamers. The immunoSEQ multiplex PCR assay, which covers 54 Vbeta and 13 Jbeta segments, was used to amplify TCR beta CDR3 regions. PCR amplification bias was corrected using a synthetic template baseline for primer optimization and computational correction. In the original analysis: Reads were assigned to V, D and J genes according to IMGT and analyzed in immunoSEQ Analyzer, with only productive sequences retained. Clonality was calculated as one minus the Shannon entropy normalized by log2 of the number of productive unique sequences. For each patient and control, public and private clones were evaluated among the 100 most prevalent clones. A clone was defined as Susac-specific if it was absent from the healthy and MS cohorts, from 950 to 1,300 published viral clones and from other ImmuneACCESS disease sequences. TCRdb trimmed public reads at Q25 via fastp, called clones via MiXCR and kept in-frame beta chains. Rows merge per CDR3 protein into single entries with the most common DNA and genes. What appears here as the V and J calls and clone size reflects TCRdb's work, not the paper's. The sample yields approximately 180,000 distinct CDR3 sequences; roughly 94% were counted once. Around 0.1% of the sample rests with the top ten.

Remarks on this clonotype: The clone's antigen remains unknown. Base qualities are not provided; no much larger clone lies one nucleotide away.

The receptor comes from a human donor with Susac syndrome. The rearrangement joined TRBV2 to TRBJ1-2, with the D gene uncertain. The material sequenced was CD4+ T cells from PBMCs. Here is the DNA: TGTGCCAGCAGTGAAAGTCGGGTAGTCGGCTACACCTTC. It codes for CASSESRVVGYTF.